The T cell receptor beta chain under discussion was sequenced for a study of blood T cells in healthy people across ages. In each sample, at least 7 million PBMCs were isolated. Study-wide findings and caveats: Naive T cell percentage by flow cytometry tracked strongly with beta diversity.

With a J-beta primer mix and a sample-barcoded 5' primer, a second PCR ran 7 to 11 cycles. TCRdb independently ran MiXCR on the 5' RACE reads; one entry per CDR3 protein. The table lists 1.5 million to 2 million distinct CDR3 sequences, under 30% of them singletons. Trimming at V came to 6 bases and at J to 8 bases, leaving 10 bases not matched to a gene. CDR1 and CDR2 from the germline V gene are SNHLY and FYNNEI. The CDR3 extends over 14 amino acids. Comments on this clonotype: Its antigen is currently unknown.

The sequence was obtained from a woman aged 25 to 39 in good health. Specimen: blood. The chain uses TRBV2 and TRBJ2-4, with 7 nucleotides matching TRBD1. CDR3 sequence: CASRGNSGGDIQYF. The CDR3 coding sequence is TGTGCCAGCAGGGGCAACTCAGGGGGAGACATTCAGTACTTC.